This T cell receptor (beta chain) was identified in a study of control samples from healthy donors and cancer patients. The CDR3 is 12 residues long. With 4 bases clipped from V and 15 bases from J, the junction kept 7 bases outside the gene matches. Per the germline V gene, CDR1 is SGHDT and CDR2 is YYEEEE. Clones were sequenced by immunoSEQ multiplex PCR, and TCRdb holds only the in-frame ones, with some missing. The sample consists of 90,000 to 150,000 clones, approximately 88% of them appearing once. Sequences were obtained from blood. This chain links TRBV5-6 with TRBJ2-1, with 10 bases matching TRBD1. The source of this sequence is a man aged 45-60 years in good health. CDR3 loop: CASSLDRGRLFF. CDR3 in DNA: TGTGCCAGCAGCCTTGACAGGGGGCGTCTGTTCTTC.